The next 7 T cell receptor beta chains were all read from a single sample in a study of blood T cell repertoires in COVID-19. Assay used: immunoSEQ multiplex PCR; TCRdb lists only in-frame clones, some missing. The sample has 300,000 to 400,000 clones; around 87% are singletons. Input material: peripheral blood. The receptors here all came from a woman aged 55-70 years with COVID-19, enrolled during active disease.

The chain uses TRBV4-1 and TRBJ2-7; D perhaps matches TRBD2 (6 bases). The CDR3 runs 14 residues. Trimming shortened V by 2 bases and J by 4 bases, and 12 bases separated the two germline ends. The germline V gene encodes CDR1 MGHRA and CDR2 YSYEKL. The CDR3 DNA is TGCGCCAGCAGCCAAAGCTGGAGCGGGTACGAGCAGTACTTC. As protein: CASSQSWSGYEQYF.

CDR3 DNA sequence: TGTGCCAGCAGCCATAGATTTGAGCAGTTCTTC. Translation: CASSHRFEQFF. The V and J genes are TRBV3-1 (or the pseudogene TRBV3-2) and TRBJ2-1; D remains unclear. CDR3 length: 11 amino acids. Per the germline V gene, CDR1 is LGHDT and CDR2 is YNNKEL (reference sequence). Trimming left V 3 bases short and J 9 bases short, with 6 bases between.

The chain has TRBV3-1 (or the pseudogene TRBV3-2) and TRBJ2-1; 10 nucleotides line up with TRBD1. Germline assignment: CDR1 LGHDT and CDR2 YNNKEL (reference sequence). The CDR3 has 15 amino acids. V gave up 6 bases and J gave up 7 bases; unmatched junction bases: 9. The CDR3 region is CASRGRDRGVNEQFF. The CDR3, as DNA: TGTGCCAGCAGGGGGAGGGACAGGGGCGTGAATGAGCAGTTCTTC.

V gene TRBV28 combines with J gene TRBJ2-1; the match to TRBD2 covers 9 bases. V lost 2 bases and J lost 6; bases outside the gene matches: 5. The germline V gene has CDR1 MDHEN and CDR2 SYDVKM. The CDR3 has 15 residues. CDR3 bases: TGTGCCAGCAGTTTAGCGGGGGGGATCTCCAATGAGCAGTTCTTC. Translated, it gives CASSLAGGISNEQFF.

This clone has more than one count but fewer than ten. This chain links TRBV9 with TRBJ1-3; no clear D. Trimming pared 4 bases from V and 4 bases from J, leaving 12 bases between. This CDR3 is built from 14 residues. In germline, CDR1 is SGDLS, CDR2 YYNGEE. The CDR3 sequence is CASSPNTWGNTIYF. The CDR3, as DNA: TGTGCCAGCAGCCCAAACACATGGGGAAACACCATATATTTT.

This clone has just a few counts. The rearrangement uses TRBV5-6 and TRBJ1-2; no clear D. The V end was cut by 4 bases, the J end by 2 bases, with 9 bases between. The germline V gene has CDR1 SGHDT and CDR2 YYEEEE. The CDR3 totals 13 residues. CDR3 DNA: TGTGCCAGCAGCGGTTCCGGGAACTATGGCTACACCTTC. Its translation: CASSGSGNYGYTF.

Note on this clone: Other DNA sequences in the same sample also yield this CDR3. The V gene is TRBV5-1, the J gene TRBJ2-7; TRBD2 is a possible D gene (6 bases). V was clipped by 1 base and J by 0 bases, with 8 bases between them. The CDR3 runs to 14 residues. Germline assignment: CDR1 SGHRS and CDR2 YFSETQ. The CDR3 DNA sequence: TGCGCCAGCAGCTTGCCCGGGAGCTCCTACGAGCAGTACTTC. Translated, it gives CASSLPGSSYEQYF. Filled out from reference TRBV5-1 and TRBJ2-7, the complete variable domain reads KAGVTQTPRYLIKTRGQQVTLSCSPISGHRSVSWYQQTPGQGLQFLFEYFSETQRNKGNFPGRFSGRQFSNSRSEMNVSTLELGDSALYLCASSLPGSSYEQYFGPGTRLTVT.